This TCR beta chain comes out of a study of long-term antiretroviral therapy in people with HIV. The assay, immunoSEQ v3.0, was run at survey level. TCRdb keeps only in-frame clones here, not all; method: immunoSEQ multiplex PCR. Of about 24,000 clones detected, roughly 84% appear once; the ten largest clones hold 4.3%. The germline V and J ends were trimmed by 1 base and 5 bases, with 9 bases remaining between them. Per germline, CDR1 SGHVS and CDR2 FNYEAQ. This CDR3 has 13 residues. As to this clone: Its antigen is undetermined.

Broader study findings: All time points showed a repertoire dominated by clones expanded before ART.

This clonotype was obtained from a man aged 30-40 years with HIV. The sample consisted of unsorted PBMCs, taken about 6.1 years after starting antiretroviral therapy. The chain links TRBV7-6 to TRBJ2-7, with D possibly matching TRBD2 (5 bases). This chain's CDR3 is CASSLVPADEQYF. The CDR3 DNA follows: TGTGCCAGCAGCTTAGTGCCAGCGGACGAGCAGTACTTC.